This passage covers 15 T cell receptor beta chains from one sample sequenced in a study of identifying expanded T cells in peripheral blood. Some clones are missing from TCRdb's copy, which holds only in-frame ones; the method was immunoSEQ multiplex PCR. The table has 50,000 to 65,000 clones, about four fifths seen once. Sequenced material: blood. Receptors were obtained from a person aged 18-69 years in good health.

The gene calls are TRBV30 and TRBJ2-3; TRBD2 matches at 8 bases. V lost 1 base to trimming and J lost 6 bases; unmatched junction nucleotides: 9. The CDR3 contains 15 residues. Germline CDR1 GTSNPN, CDR2 SVGIG (reference sequence). CDR3 nucleotide sequence: TGTGCCTGGAGTGGTCCGGCGGGAGGAGCGGATACGCAGTATTTT. This translates into CAWSGPAGGADTQYF.

This chain links TRBV4-1 with TRBJ2-2; TRBD2 agrees at 7 bases. CDR1 is MGHRA, CDR2 YSYEKL, per germline. V was clipped by 2 bases and J by 8 bases; unmatched bases: 5. CDR3 length: 14 amino acids. CDR3 sequence reads: CASSQRLAWGELFF. CDR3 nucleotides: TGCGCCAGCAGCCAAAGACTAGCCTGGGGGGAGCTGTTTTTT.

V usage is TRBV14 and J usage is TRBJ2-1; no definite D call. The V and J ends lost 4 bases and 2 bases respectively, with 9 bases between them. This CDR3 has 14 amino acids. The V gene's germline CDR1 is SGHDN and CDR2 FVKESK. Here the CDR3 reads CASSRETTYNEQFF. For the CDR3, the DNA is TGTGCCAGCAGCCGAGAAACTACCTACAATGAGCAGTTCTTC.

This clone was seen only once. V and J are TRBV7-2 and TRBJ2-2, with 7 bases fitting TRBD2. CDR1 is SGHTA and CDR2 is FQGNSA in the germline V gene. The CDR3 totals 15 residues. The V segment lost 6 bases and the J segment 1 base; nucleotides outside the gene matches: 5. The CDR3 loop reads CASRAASGNTGELFF. In DNA form, the CDR3 reads TGTGCCAGCAGGGCCGCTAGCGGGAACACCGGGGAGCTGTTTTTT.

V is TRBV5-1 and J is TRBJ2-1; D gene unclear. This CDR3 contains 14 residues. The germline V and J ends were trimmed by 4 bases and 0 bases, with 8 bases remaining between them. Per germline, CDR1 SGHRS and CDR2 YFSETQ. CDR3 region: CASSGPSSYNEQFF. CDR3 sequence (DNA): TGCGCCAGCAGCGGGCCGAGCTCCTACAATGAGCAGTTCTTC.

The V and J genes are TRBV11-3 and TRBJ2-7; D is perhaps TRBD2 (5 bases). Germline V gene lookup returns CDR1 SGHNT and CDR2 YENEEA. The CDR3 length is 15 residues. V was trimmed by 5 bases and J by 0 bases, leaving 14 bases between them. This CDR3 is CASSEGTGFSYEQYF. CDR3 sequence (DNA): TGTGCCAGCAGCGAGGGCACTGGCTTCTCCTACGAGCAGTACTTC.

The chain links TRBV4-2 to TRBJ2-1; D possibly uses TRBD1 or TRBD2 (5 bases each). The length of the CDR3 is 16 residues. Trimming shortened V by 0 bases and J by 8 bases, and 17 bases separated the two germline ends. Germline V gene data show CDR1 as LGHNA and CDR2 as YNFKEQ. This CDR3 reads CASSQETRRGADEQFF. CDR3 nucleotides: TGTGCCAGCAGCCAAGAAACGCGTCGAGGGGCGGATGAGCAGTTCTTC.

This chain connects TRBV29-1 to TRBJ1-5; D unresolved. Trimming removed 2 bases from V and 5 bases from J, with 19 bases in between. The germline V gene has CDR1 SQVTM and CDR2 ANQGSEA. The length of the CDR3 is 16 residues. CDR3 nucleotide sequence: TGCAGCGTTGAAAGAGCGGGTACAACTTGGGATCAGCCCCAGCATTTT. Residues: CSVERAGTTWDQPQHF.

The gene calls are TRBV9 and TRBJ1-2, with D maybe TRBD1 (5 bases). Between the trimmed V and J ends, which lost 2 bases and 2 bases, there was a span of 7 bases. Germline values: CDR1 SGDLS, CDR2 YYNGEE. The CDR3 loop spans 13 amino acids. The CDR3 DNA follows: TGTGCCAGCAGCGTGACAGAAAACTATGGCTACACCTTC. Translated: CASSVTENYGYTF.

J is TRBJ1-5 and V is TRBV10-3; D call uncertain. Germline V gene lookup returns CDR1 ENHRY and CDR2 SYGVKD. The CDR3 is 13 amino acids. Trimming cost V 9 bases and J 3 bases, with 12 bases left between them. DNA of the CDR3: TGTGCCATGGCTGGGGATTACAATCAGCCCCAGCATTTT. Translated: CAMAGDYNQPQHF.

The rearrangement links TRBV6-1 to TRBJ1-1, with D perhaps TRBD1 (6 bases). CDR1 and CDR2 (germline): MNHNS, SASEGT. The CDR3 is 12 residues long. V lost 5 bases to trimming and J lost 11 bases, with 15 bases between them. CDR3 protein: CASSLDSFKAFF. DNA of the CDR3: TGTGCCAGCAGTTTGGACAGCTTCAAGGCTTTCTTT.

The chain links TRBV10-2 to TRBJ2-7, with D uncertain. V lost 5 bases and J lost 0, with 8 bases in between. Germline CDR1 WSHSY, CDR2 SAAADI. The CDR3 has 13 residues. The CDR3 here is CASSREISYEQYV. The CDR3 DNA is TGCGCCAGCAGTCGAGAGATCTCCTACGAGCAGTACGTC.

The chain is built from TRBV6-5 and TRBJ1-1; TRBD1 agrees at 7 bases. V shed 6 bases, J shed 1 base, and the junction held 5 bases outside the gene matches. The CDR3 covers 14 residues. The germline V gene encodes CDR1 MNHEY and CDR2 SVGAGI. CDR3 nucleotides: TGTGCCAGCAGACCAGGGGGACCGAACACTGAAGCTTTCTTT. This sequence encodes CASRPGGPNTEAFF.

The V gene is TRBV2, the J gene TRBJ1-5; D unresolved. Trimming cost V 5 bases and J 2 bases, with 13 bases left between them. The CDR3 contains 15 residues. CDR1 and CDR2 from the germline V gene are SNHLY and FYNNEI. CDR3 amino acids: CASSIVNKRNQPQHF. As DNA, the CDR3 is TGTGCCAGCAGTATCGTAAATAAGCGCAATCAGCCCCAGCATTTT.

The chain links TRBV30 to TRBJ1-1; the D gene is possibly TRBD1 (5 bases). The CDR3 is 12 residues long. V lost 2 bases, J lost 4 bases, and 8 bases lay in between. The germline CDR1 and CDR2 sequences are GTSNPN and SVGIG (reference sequence). The CDR3 bases are TGTGCCTGGAGTCGGCAGGGCACTGAAGCTTTCTTT. Its translation: CAWSRQGTEAFF.